This T cell receptor beta chain was observed in a study of T cell changes during pregnancy in multiple sclerosis. The repertoire was sequenced with immunoSEQ multiplex PCR; TCRdb's copy has only in-frame clones and lacks some. The sample records approximately 71,000 clones, roughly 90% being singletons. Germline V gene lookup returns CDR1 SNHLY and CDR2 FYNNEI. The V and J ends lost 5 bases and 4 bases, in that order; junction bases with no gene match: 3. There are 13 residues in the CDR3. The TCR sequence derives from a female donor with multiple sclerosis, enrolled in a pregnancy study. This material consisted of peripheral blood, taken in the second trimester of pregnancy. J is TRBJ2-7 and V is TRBV2; 9 positions agree with TRBD1. In DNA, the CDR3 is TGTGCCAGCAGTCGGGACAGGGTATACGAGCAGTACTTC. Translation: CASSRDRVYEQYF.